The clone carrying this T cell receptor beta chain has just one count. These data are taken from a study of blood T cell repertoires in COVID-19. CDR1 is LNHDA and CDR2 is SQIVND in the germline V gene (reference sequence). Losses at the gene ends were 7 bases for V and 5 bases for J; bases not matched to a gene: 14. The CDR3 spans 17 residues. Repertoires were generated with immunoSEQ multiplex PCR, while TCRdb's copy carries only in-frame clones and drops some. The sample yields over 100,000 clones, approximately 85% seen once. Sequencing was done on a sample of peripheral blood. This receptor was obtained from an elderly man with acute or convalescent COVID-19. This chain joins TRBV19 and TRBJ1-2; 12 bases map to TRBD1. The CDR3 here is CASTSHPGQGARYGYTF. The CDR3, as DNA: TGTGCCAGTACCTCTCATCCGGGACAGGGGGCGAGGTATGGCTACACCTTC.